The entry below describes one T cell receptor (beta chain). Its antigen is currently unknown. The junction departs from the called germline gene at one end, perhaps through a read error. The sample is drawn from a study of cytomegalovirus exposure and HLA in healthy donors. Whole-study findings and limits: Being productive about 87% or about 30% of the time was typical of most TCR beta V segments in an earlier analysis. Reportedly, TCR beta sequences accurately predicted HLA-A and HLA-B alleles in most subjects. A list of around 150 TCR beta chains associated with cytomegalovirus was given.

It was with 60 Vbeta and 13 Jbeta primers that the PCR ran. The protocol was immunoSEQ multiplex PCR, while the TCRdb copy is restricted to in-frame clones and leaves out a portion. The sample contains about 220,000 clones, 65% to 75% of which appear only once. Per germline, CDR1 SSHAT and CDR2 FNYEAQ (reference sequence). The CDR3 sequence is 13 residues long. Sequenced material: PBMCs. This receptor was taken from a woman in her twenties or thirties in good health and CMV-seronegative. This sequence joins TRBV7-7 and TRBJ1-1, with TRBD1 matching 7 bases. The CDR3, as DNA: TGTGCTAGCAGCTTATCAGGGGGCACTGAAGCTTTCTTT. Its protein is CASSLSGGTEAFF.